The sequence of this T cell receptor (beta chain) was determined in a study of graft-versus-host responses after intestinal transplantation. About the research overall: Among the recipients, all got anti-thymocyte globulin induction and then tacrolimus and steroids for about three years. Broader study findings: Researchers found GvH clones in recipient marrow, and some showed up first in ileum or blood.

As to this clone: The antigen remains undetermined.

Method: immunoSEQ multiplex PCR; TCRdb's copy keeps in-frame clones and lacks some. The profile shows 9,500 to 10,000 clones, about 90% of them singletons. The V end was cut by 1 base, the J end by 0 bases, with 1 base between. The CDR3 runs to 14 residues. CDR1 SGHTA and CDR2 FQGTGA come from the germline V gene. The gene calls are TRBV7-3 and TRBJ2-6, with D unresolved. The source is a human patient who received an intestinal transplant, so some T cells may come from the graft donor. Source: PBMCs, taken roughly 43 days after intestinal transplant. The CDR3 DNA is TGTGCCAGCAGCTTAAACTCTGGGGCCAACGTCCTGACTTTC. Amino acid sequence: CASSLNSGANVLTF.